This TCR beta chain was retrieved from a study of vaccination effects on CD4 cells after COVID-19. V trimming: 5 bases; J trimming: 14 bases; junction bases outside the gene matches: 3. The CDR3 is 11 amino acids. CDR1 and CDR2 (germline): MNHEY, SVGAGI. Sequencing was performed with immunoSEQ multiplex PCR; in TCRdb, only in-frame clones are kept and a portion is missing. The profile covers approximately 28,000 clones, with roughly 77% appearing a single time and about 14% taken by the ten largest. Comment on this clone: Antigen unknown.

Viral peptide pools were used in the ViraFEST assay to expand antigen-specific CD4+ T cells, and sequencing came afterward. After roughly ten days in culture, the CD4+ T cells were isolated. Each person got two doses of an mRNA SARS-CoV-2 vaccine, BNT162b2 or mRNA-1273. Previously uninfected by SARS-CoV-2, the vaccine recipients also showed negative nucleocapsid antibodies. The sequence was collected from a human donor who received a COVID-19 vaccine. This material consisted of CD4+ T cells from PBMCs cultured with HCoV-229E spike peptides, taken after COVID-19 vaccination. The chain joins TRBV6-5 to TRBJ1-6; 7 bases line up with TRBD1. The CDR3 DNA follows: TGTGCCAGCAGTCGGGACAGCGCCCTCCACTTT. Amino acids: CASSRDSALHF.